This T cell receptor (beta chain) was recorded in a study of response to subunit inactivated influenza vaccine. Study-wide findings and caveats: With each seasonal influenza vaccination, the authors suggested, few new T cells are recruited.

Remarks on this clonotype: Its antigen remains unknown.

Each CDR3 protein gets one entry after TCRdb re-called the RT-PCR reads with MiXCR. The sample shows around 320,000 distinct CDR3 sequences, over 20% of them seen only once. This CDR3 has 14 amino acids. Per the germline V gene, CDR1 is LNHDA and CDR2 is SQIVND (reference sequence). V was cut by 5 bases and J by 4 bases, with 12 bases left in between. This sequence joins TRBV19 and TRBJ1-5; D uncertain. This sample comprised PBMCs from blood, obtained about 20 months after vaccination. This receptor was taken from a man between 50 and 69 years old who received an inactivated influenza vaccine. CDR3 loop: CASSSGGKNQPQHF. CDR3 sequence (DNA): TGTGCCAGTAGTTCAGGAGGCAAGAATCAGCCCCAGCATTTT. The entire variable domain, with the rest obtained from reference TRBV19 and TRBJ1-5, is as follows: DGGITQSPKYLFRKEGQNVTLSCEQNLNHDAMYWYRQDPGQGLRLIYYSQIVNDFQKGDIAEGYSVSREKKESFPLTVTSAQKNPTAFYLCASSSGGKNQPQHFGDGTRLSIL.